These 32 T cell receptor beta chains came from one sample sequenced in a study of cytomegalovirus exposure and HLA in healthy donors (dated by TCRdb to the late 2010s). Libraries came from the immunoSEQ multiplex PCR assay. For the multiplex PCR, a mixture combining 60 forward primers for TCR Vbeta segments and 13 reverse primers for TCR Jbeta segments was used. As stored in TCRdb, this immuneACCESS dataset retains in-frame rearrangements with V and J assigned. A fraction of the clones does not appear; measured against another copy, unresolved V genes explain less than half of the discrepancy, and the remainder lacks a known reason. Within this sample are 250,000 to 350,000 clones, with 75% to 90% of them counted one time only. Around 3.7% of the sample rests with the top ten. What was sequenced was PBMCs. Receptors were obtained from a man between 35 and 55 years old in good health and CMV-seropositive.

V is TRBV5-6 and J is TRBJ2-2, with 7 bases fitting TRBD2. Trimming removed 0 bases from V and 5 bases from J; junction bases left unmatched: 13. CDR3 length equals 18 residues. The V gene's germline CDR1 is SGHDT and CDR2 YYEEEE. CDR3 amino acids: CASSLVGLAVGWTGELFF. For the CDR3, the DNA is TGTGCCAGCAGCTTGGTCGGGCTAGCGGTAGGATGGACCGGGGAGCTGTTTTTT.

V and J are TRBV6-1 and TRBJ2-7, with D possibly TRBD1 on 6 matching bases. The CDR3 contains 13 residues. Between the trimmed V and J ends, which lost 7 bases and 6 bases, there was a span of 16 bases. Germline-derived CDR1 and CDR2 are MNHNS and SASEGT. The CDR3 loop reads CASTPQGIVEQYF. CDR3 DNA: TGTGCCAGCACCCCACAGGGAATCGTCGAGCAGTACTTC.

This sequence joins TRBV19 and TRBJ1-5, with D possibly being TRBD1 (5 bases). The CDR3 has 17 residues. Looked up from germline, CDR1 is LNHDA and CDR2 is SQIVND (reference sequence). Trimming cost V 5 bases and J 1 base, with 18 bases left between them. CDR3 sequence: CASSVGRGTASNQPQHF. CDR3 DNA: TGTGCCAGTAGTGTGGGTCGCGGGACCGCAAGCAATCAGCCCCAGCATTTT.

The table lists this clone with a count of one. CDR3 loop: CASSLALAGYYEQYF. Written as DNA, the CDR3 is TGTGCCAGCAGCTTAGCCCTAGCGGGTTACTACGAGCAGTACTTC. The rearrangement uses TRBV7-2 and TRBJ2-7, with 8 bases lining up with TRBD2. Germline V CDR1 and CDR2: SGHTA, FQGNSA. V gave up 0 bases and J gave up 3 bases; unmatched junction bases: 4. This CDR3 has 15 amino acids.

This clone was recorded only once. The rearrangement uses TRBV6-1 and TRBJ2-3; no reliable D call. This CDR3 spans 14 amino acids. V lost 5 bases and J 4 bases, leaving 13 bases between the germline ends. The germline gives CDR1 MNHNS, CDR2 SASEGT. CDR3 nucleotide sequence: TGTGCCAGCAGTTATTGGCGTGCGGCAGATACGCAGTATTTT. It translates to CASSYWRAADTQYF.

The chain has TRBV28 and TRBJ2-1, with D maybe TRBD1 (6 bases). This CDR3 comprises 16 residues. V was pared by 5 bases and J by 0 bases, with 14 bases between. Germline V gene data show CDR1 as MDHEN and CDR2 as SYDVKM. The CDR3: CASSTPRTVSYNEQFF. The CDR3 nucleotides are TGTGCCAGCAGTACCCCTCGGACAGTCTCCTACAATGAGCAGTTCTTC.

This clone was seen only once. The chain carries TRBV7-3 and TRBJ2-3; 7 nucleotides align to TRBD1. With V trimmed by 6 bases and J by 4 bases, 10 bases remained unmatched. The V gene's germline CDR1 is SGHTA and CDR2 FQGTGA. The CDR3 is 15 residues long. CDR3 DNA sequence: TGTGCCAGCAGGAATCCGGGACAGTCCGCAGATACGCAGTATTTT. Its protein is CASRNPGQSADTQYF.

The CDR3 DNA follows: TGCGCCAGCAGACTAGCGGGAGCCTTCACAGATACGCAGTATTTT. Translated: CASRLAGAFTDTQYF. The chain recombines TRBV5-1 with TRBJ2-3, with TRBD2 matching 11 bases. Germline V gene data show CDR1 as SGHRS and CDR2 as YFSETQ. The trim removed 5 bases at V and 2 bases at J, leaving 4 bases unmatched. The CDR3 contains 15 residues.

The rearrangement links TRBV2 to TRBJ2-5, with 8 positions matching TRBD2. CDR3 length: 18 amino acids. The germline gives CDR1 SNHLY, CDR2 FYNNEI. Unmatched junction bases numbered 11, after V lost 2 bases and J lost 0 bases. The CDR3 protein is CASSEREVASGYQETQYF. The CDR3, as DNA: TGTGCCAGCAGTGAACGGGAGGTGGCTAGCGGGTACCAAGAGACCCAGTACTTC.

The V gene is TRBV9, the J gene TRBJ2-5, with 8 bases that match TRBD1. The tail of the sequence fits TRBJ2-7 better, so the J call may be wrong. The CDR3 covers 15 residues. CDR1 is SGDLS and CDR2 is YYNGEE in the germline V gene. The CDR3 DNA is TGTGCCAGCAGCGTAGGAGGGACAGGAGACTACGAGCAGTACTTC. It is translated as CASSVGGTGDYEQYF.

The V gene is TRBV27, the J gene TRBJ2-7, with TRBD2 matching 9 bases. J lost 7 bases, V lost 8 bases, and 9 bases had no gene match. The V gene's germline CDR1 is MNHEY and CDR2 SMNVEV (reference sequence). The CDR3 length is 13 residues. CDR3 nucleotide sequence: TGTGCCAGCGGGCTAGCGGGATTGAGAGAGCAGTACTTC. This encodes CASGLAGLREQYF.

The chain links TRBV7-9 to TRBJ1-1; a possible D gene is TRBD1 (6 bases). This CDR3 is 14 amino acids long. Trimming shortened V by 2 bases and J by 1 base, and 8 bases separated the two germline ends. Germline V lookup: CDR1 SEHNR, CDR2 FQNEAQ (reference sequence). CDR3 in amino acids: CASSLRQENTEAFF. The CDR3 nucleotides are TGTGCCAGCAGCTTAAGACAGGAGAACACTGAAGCTTTCTTT.

The gene calls are TRBV10-3 and TRBJ2-1; TRBD2 matches 7 bases. Trimming at V came to 9 bases and at J to 1 base, leaving 6 bases not matched to a gene. The germline V gene has CDR1 ENHRY and CDR2 SYGVKD. The CDR3 spans 14 residues. The CDR3 DNA is TGTGCCATTAGGGAGGGAGGATCCTACAATGAGCAGTTCTTC. It is translated as CAIREGGSYNEQFF.

The chain employs TRBV29-1 and TRBJ2-2, with D maybe TRBD2 (6 bases). The CDR3 length is 13 residues. Germline CDR1 reads SQVTM; CDR2 reads ANQGSEA. V lost 5 bases and J lost 5, with 12 bases in between. CDR3 nucleotide sequence: TGCAGCGTTCCGCTTGCGGGGACCGGGGAGCTGTTTTTT. Translated, it gives CSVPLAGTGELFF.

The gene calls are TRBV10-1 and TRBJ2-3; 7 bases agree with TRBD2. The CDR3 contains 15 residues. Per germline, CDR1 WNHNN and CDR2 SYGVQD (reference sequence). With 1 base clipped from V and 0 bases from J, the junction kept 1 base outside the gene matches. This CDR3 is CASSEWGGSTDTQYF. In DNA form, the CDR3 reads TGCGCCAGCAGTGAGTGGGGGGGTAGCACAGATACGCAGTATTTT.

About this clone itself: Compared with germline, one end of the junction differs, possibly owing to a read error. The rearrangement joins TRBV7-7 to TRBJ2-1, with 11 nucleotides matching TRBD2. CDR3 size: 15 residues. Germline values: CDR1 SSHAT, CDR2 FNYEAQ (reference sequence). The chain's CDR3 is CASSPTSGSFGEQFF. CDR3 DNA sequence: TGTGCTAGCAGTCCTACTAGCGGGAGTTTTGGTGAGCAGTTCTTC.

This clone was picked up one time. J is TRBJ1-2 and V is TRBV7-2, with 9 bases matching TRBD1. The CDR3 extends over 15 amino acids. Germline CDR1 SGHTA, CDR2 FQGNSA. With V trimmed by 5 bases and J by 4 bases, 8 bases remained unmatched. The CDR3 nucleotides are TGTGCCAGCAGCGCTAACAGGGGGCCGGGCTATGGCTACACCTTC. Protein: CASSANRGPGYGYTF. Filled out from reference TRBV7-2 and TRBJ1-2, the complete variable domain reads GAGVSQSPSNKVTEKGKDVELRCDPISGHTALYWYRQSLGQGLEFLIYFQGNSAPDKSGLPSDRFSAERTGGSVSTLTIQRTQQEDSAVYLCASSANRGPGYGYTFGSGTRLTVV.

The chain links TRBV7-9 to TRBJ2-3; D perhaps matches TRBD1 (6 bases). Germline lookup yields CDR1 SEHNR and CDR2 FQNEAQ (reference sequence). Trimming took off 5 bases at V and 4 bases at J, with 19 bases between the two ends. This CDR3 contains 16 residues. The CDR3 coding sequence is TGTGCCAGCAGCCCCGGTACAGGGTTTGGGTCAGATACGCAGTATTTT. Translating it yields CASSPGTGFGSDTQYF.

This clone has more than one count but fewer than ten. V gene TRBV5-6 combines with J gene TRBJ2-5, with 9 bases matching TRBD2. V shed 1 base and J 4 bases; nucleotides not matched to a gene: 2. There are 14 residues in the CDR3. Germline V gives CDR1 SGHDT, CDR2 YYEEEE. DNA of the CDR3: TGTGCCAGCAGCTTGAGCGGGGGGATAGAGACCCAGTACTTC. Its protein product is CASSLSGGIETQYF.

Only a few counts were recorded for this clone. This rearrangement joins TRBV6-6 to TRBJ1-1; maybe TRBD1 (6 bases). The CDR3 contains 11 residues. Germline assignment: CDR1 MNHNY and CDR2 SVGAGI (reference sequence). Trimming removed 6 bases at V and 8 bases at J, with 10 bases between. DNA of the CDR3: TGTGCCAGCAGAGGGGGTGCAGAAGCTTTCTTT. Translating gives CASRGGAEAFF.

The count of this clone is one. The V call is TRBV7-2, the J call TRBJ2-7; 9 bases map to TRBD2. CDR1 and CDR2 from the germline V gene are SGHTA and FQGNSA. V was pared by 1 base and J by 2 bases, with 0 bases of the junction left unmatched. This CDR3 is built from 14 residues. The CDR3 DNA is TGTGCCAGCAGCTTAGGACTAGCGGCCTACGAGCAGTACTTC. It codes for CASSLGLAAYEQYF. Full variable domain (missing parts from reference TRBV7-2 and TRBJ2-7): GAGVSQSPSNKVTEKGKDVELRCDPISGHTALYWYRQSLGQGLEFLIYFQGNSAPDKSGLPSDRFSAERTGGSVSTLTIQRTQQEDSAVYLCASSLGLAAYEQYFGPGTRLTVT.

The chain carries TRBV13 and TRBJ2-1; D is perhaps TRBD2 (6 bases). The CDR3 sequence is 15 residues long. Deletions cut 2 bases from V and 2 bases from J, with 10 bases between. Per the germline V gene, CDR1 is PRHDT and CDR2 is FYEKMQ (reference sequence). For the CDR3, the DNA is TGTGCCAGCAGCTTAACTAGGACTACCTACAATGAGCAGTTCTTC. Amino acid sequence: CASSLTRTTYNEQFF.

V and J are TRBV27 and TRBJ1-2; no reliable D call. The V end lost 0 bases, the J end lost 0 bases, and 8 bases lay between the germline ends. The CDR3 runs 15 residues. Germline CDR1 reads MNHEY; CDR2 reads SMNVEV (reference sequence). CDR3: CASSLSGSSNYGYTF. CDR3 nucleotides: TGTGCCAGCAGTTTATCGGGCAGCTCTAACTATGGCTACACCTTC.

This clone appeared a single time. V usage is TRBV1 and J usage is TRBJ2-3; the table's D call of TRBD2 was not tested on the DNA. TRBV1 corresponds to a pseudogene. CDR3 size: 18 residues. CDR3 residues: CTSSQDLERATDTDTQYF. In DNA form, the CDR3 reads TGCACCAGCAGCCAAGATCTTGAGCGGGCCACCGACACAGATACGCAGTATTTT.

V and J are TRBV28 and TRBJ2-3; 12 positions match TRBD2. The CDR3 is made up of 14 amino acids. The V gene's germline CDR1 is MDHEN and CDR2 SYDVKM. V dropped 6 bases and J dropped 3; count of bases not matched to a gene: 1. DNA of the CDR3: TGTGCCAGCAGCACTAGCGGGGGGACAGATACGCAGTATTTT. Protein product: CASSTSGGTDTQYF. Full variable domain (missing parts from reference TRBV28 and TRBJ2-3): DVKVTQSSRYLVKRTGEKVFLECVQDMDHENMFWYRQDPGLGLRLIYFSYDVKMKEKGDIPEGYSVSREKKERFSLILESASTNQTSMYLCASSTSGGTDTQYFGPGTRLTVL.

This clone was seen just once. The chain is built from TRBV19 and TRBJ2-2; 8 bases are shared with TRBD2. The CDR3 extends over 20 amino acids. Looked up from germline, CDR1 is LNHDA and CDR2 is SQIVND (reference sequence). J was trimmed by 0 bases and V by 3 bases; bases with no gene match: 15. This chain's CDR3 is CASSIRWFRSSGTNTGELFF. DNA of the CDR3: TGTGCCAGTAGTATTAGGTGGTTCCGGAGTAGCGGGACGAACACCGGGGAGCTGTTTTTT.

This sequence joins TRBV27 and TRBJ1-2; unclear D gene. This CDR3 is built from 13 residues. V was pared by 4 bases and J by 7 bases, with 13 bases between. The germline V gene has CDR1 MNHEY and CDR2 SMNVEV (reference sequence). CDR3 nucleotide sequence: TGTGCCAGCAGTTCGACTCTCGGCTCTGGCTACACCTTC. Amino acids: CASSSTLGSGYTF.

This chain connects TRBV2 to TRBJ2-7; a weak D match, TRBD2 (5 bases). Trimming removed 3 bases at V and 2 bases at J, with 8 bases between. CDR1 and CDR2 (germline): SNHLY, FYNNEI. The CDR3 covers 13 residues. CDR3 coding DNA: TGTGCCAGCAGTGATGAGGGAGCCTACGAGCAGTACTTC. Translation gives CASSDEGAYEQYF.

The V and J genes are TRBV28 and TRBJ1-4; the D gene is possibly TRBD1 (5 bases). The CDR3 is made up of 15 amino acids. Germline V gene lookup returns CDR1 MDHEN and CDR2 SYDVKM. V was shortened by 2 bases and J by 8 bases, with 15 bases between the two germline ends. The CDR3 sequence is CASSLKPGRGEKLFF. Written as DNA, the CDR3 is TGTGCCAGCAGTTTAAAGCCTGGACGGGGGGAAAAACTGTTTTTT.

This clone was counted only a few times. A read error may produce the germline difference seen at one junction end. V is TRBV4-1 and J is TRBJ2-7; 7 positions match TRBD2. The CDR3 totals 14 residues. CDR1 is MGHRA, CDR2 YSYEKL, per germline. In DNA form, the CDR3 reads TGTGCCAGCAGCTCGGGGGGAATTACATACGAGCAGTACTTC. Translated, it gives CASSSGGITYEQYF.

The rearrangement links TRBV27 to TRBJ1-6; 8 nucleotides agree with TRBD1. The CDR3 runs 13 residues. V lost 4 bases, J lost 13 bases, and 6 bases stayed unmatched. The germline V gene encodes CDR1 MNHEY and CDR2 SMNVEV (reference sequence). CDR3 sequence: CASSSRTGNPLHF. In DNA form, the CDR3 reads TGTGCCAGCAGTTCCCGGACAGGGAACCCCCTCCACTTT.

This chain joins TRBV10-3 and TRBJ1-1; 8 bases align to TRBD1. The CDR3 runs 13 residues. V gave up 5 bases and J gave up 5 bases; unmatched junction bases: 4. Germline CDR1 reads ENHRY; CDR2 reads SYGVKD. This chain's CDR3 is CAISKGQGTEAFF. CDR3 nucleotide sequence: TGTGCCATCAGTAAAGGACAGGGTACTGAAGCTTTCTTT.